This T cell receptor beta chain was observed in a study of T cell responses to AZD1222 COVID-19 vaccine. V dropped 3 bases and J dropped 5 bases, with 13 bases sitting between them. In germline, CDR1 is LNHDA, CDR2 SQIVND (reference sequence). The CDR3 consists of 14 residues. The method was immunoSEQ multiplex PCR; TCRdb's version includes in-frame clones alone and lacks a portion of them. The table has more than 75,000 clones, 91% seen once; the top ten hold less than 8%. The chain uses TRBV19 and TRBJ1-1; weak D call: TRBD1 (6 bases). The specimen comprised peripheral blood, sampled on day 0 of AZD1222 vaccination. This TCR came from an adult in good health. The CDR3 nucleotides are TGTGCCAGTAGTATCTCGGGGGCACGGACTGAAGCTTTCTTT. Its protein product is CASSISGARTEAFF.